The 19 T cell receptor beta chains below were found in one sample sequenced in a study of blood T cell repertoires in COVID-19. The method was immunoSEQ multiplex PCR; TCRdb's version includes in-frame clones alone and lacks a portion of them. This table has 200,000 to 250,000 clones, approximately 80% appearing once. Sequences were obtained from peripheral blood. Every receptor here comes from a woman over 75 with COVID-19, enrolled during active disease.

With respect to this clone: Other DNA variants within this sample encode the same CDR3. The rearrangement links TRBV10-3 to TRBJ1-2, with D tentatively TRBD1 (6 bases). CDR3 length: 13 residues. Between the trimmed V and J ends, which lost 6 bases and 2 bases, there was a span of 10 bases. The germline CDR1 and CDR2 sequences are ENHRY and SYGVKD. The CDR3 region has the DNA TGTGCCATCAGCGAAGGGGGAAACTATGGCTACACCTTC. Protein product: CAISEGGNYGYTF.

CDR3 in amino acids: CASSAEDGYTF. The CDR3 bases are TGTGCCAGCAGTGCAGAGGATGGCTACACCTTC. The V gene is TRBV2, the J gene TRBJ1-2, with D hard to call. Trimming shortened V by 4 bases and J by 6 bases, and 6 bases separated the two germline ends. The CDR3 runs to 11 residues. The germline V gene has CDR1 SNHLY and CDR2 FYNNEI. Supplemented by reference TRBV2 and TRBJ1-2, the full variable domain reads EPEVTQTPSHQVTQMGQEVILRCVPISNHLYFYWYRQILGQKVEFLVSFYNNEISEKSEIFDDQFSVERPDGSNFTLKIRSTKLEDSAMYFCASSAEDGYTFGSGTRLTVV.

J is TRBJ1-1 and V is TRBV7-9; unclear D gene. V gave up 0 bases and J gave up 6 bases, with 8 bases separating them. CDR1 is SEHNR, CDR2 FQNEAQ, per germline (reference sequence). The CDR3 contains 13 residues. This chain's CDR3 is CASSLAGSPEAFF. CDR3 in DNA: TGTGCCAGCAGCTTAGCTGGGAGTCCTGAAGCTTTCTTT.

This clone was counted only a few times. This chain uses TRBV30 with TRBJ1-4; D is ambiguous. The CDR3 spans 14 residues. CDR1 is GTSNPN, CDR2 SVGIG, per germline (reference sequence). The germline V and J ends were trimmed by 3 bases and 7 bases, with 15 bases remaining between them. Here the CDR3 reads CAWRAPAVGEKLFF. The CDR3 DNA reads TGTGCCTGGAGGGCCCCGGCGGTAGGTGAAAAACTGTTTTTT.

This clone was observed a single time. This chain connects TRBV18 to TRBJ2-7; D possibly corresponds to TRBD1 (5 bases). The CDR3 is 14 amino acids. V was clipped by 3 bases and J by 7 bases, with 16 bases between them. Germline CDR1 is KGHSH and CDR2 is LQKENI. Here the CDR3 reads CASSPGAGRKEQYF. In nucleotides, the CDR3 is TGTGCCAGCTCACCTGGGGCAGGGCGTAAAGAGCAGTACTTC.

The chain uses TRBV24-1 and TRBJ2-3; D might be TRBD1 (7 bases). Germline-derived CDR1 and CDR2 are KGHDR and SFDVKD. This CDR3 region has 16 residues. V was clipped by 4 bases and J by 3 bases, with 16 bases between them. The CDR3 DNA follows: TGTGCCACCAGTGAACCCGAGGAGGGGGCAACAGATACGCAGTATTTT. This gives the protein CATSEPEEGATDTQYF.

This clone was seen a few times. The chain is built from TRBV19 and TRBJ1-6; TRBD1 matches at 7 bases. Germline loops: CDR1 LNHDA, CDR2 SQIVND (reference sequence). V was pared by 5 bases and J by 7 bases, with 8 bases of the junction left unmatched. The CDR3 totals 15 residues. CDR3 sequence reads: CASSPRDSRNSPLHF. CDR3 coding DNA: TGTGCCAGTAGTCCCAGGGACAGTCGCAATTCACCCCTCCACTTT.

This CDR3 is CASAKGDGGTEAFF. CDR3 DNA sequence: TGCGCCAGTGCCAAGGGGGATGGGGGCACTGAAGCTTTCTTT. This chain connects TRBV4-1 to TRBJ1-1; D perhaps matches TRBD1 (6 bases). The CDR3 runs to 14 residues. CDR1 MGHRA and CDR2 YSYEKL come from the germline V gene. The V end was cut by 9 bases, the J end by 4 bases, with 18 bases between.

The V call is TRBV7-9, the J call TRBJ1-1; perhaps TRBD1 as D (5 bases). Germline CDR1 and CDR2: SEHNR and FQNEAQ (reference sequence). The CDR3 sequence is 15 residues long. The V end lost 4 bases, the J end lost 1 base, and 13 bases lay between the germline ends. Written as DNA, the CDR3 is TGTGCCAGCAGCTCTAGACTTGGACAGAACACTGAAGCTTTCTTT. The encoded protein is CASSSRLGQNTEAFF. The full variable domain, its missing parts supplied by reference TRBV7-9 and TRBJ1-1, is DTGVSQNPRHKITKRGQNVTFRCDPISEHNRLYWYRQTLGQGPEFLTYFQNEAQLEKSRLLSDRFSAERPKGSFSTLEIQRTEQGDSAMYLCASSSRLGQNTEAFFGQGTRLTVV.

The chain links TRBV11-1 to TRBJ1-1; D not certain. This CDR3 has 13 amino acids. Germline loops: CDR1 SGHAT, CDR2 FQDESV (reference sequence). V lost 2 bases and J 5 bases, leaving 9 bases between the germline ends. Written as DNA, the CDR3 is TGTGCCAGCAGCTTAACGCGGCGGACTGAAGCTTTCTTT. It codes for CASSLTRRTEAFF.

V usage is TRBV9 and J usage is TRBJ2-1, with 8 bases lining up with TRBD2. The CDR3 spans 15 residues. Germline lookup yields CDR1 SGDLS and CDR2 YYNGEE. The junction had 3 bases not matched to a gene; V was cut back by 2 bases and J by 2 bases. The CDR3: CASSVAGGTYNEQFF. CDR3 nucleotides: TGTGCCAGCAGCGTCGCGGGGGGCACCTACAATGAGCAGTTCTTC.

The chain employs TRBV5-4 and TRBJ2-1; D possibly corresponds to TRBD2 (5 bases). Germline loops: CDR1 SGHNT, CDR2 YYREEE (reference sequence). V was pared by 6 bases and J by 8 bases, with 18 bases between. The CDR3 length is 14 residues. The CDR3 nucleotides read TGTGCCAGCACCCTTAAAGCGCTTAGCGATGAGCAGTTCTTC. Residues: CASTLKALSDEQFF.

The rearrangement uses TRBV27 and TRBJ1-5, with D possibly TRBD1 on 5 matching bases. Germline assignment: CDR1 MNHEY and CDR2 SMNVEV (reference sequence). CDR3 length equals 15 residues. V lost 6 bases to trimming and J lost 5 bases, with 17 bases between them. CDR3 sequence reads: CASRMGVSGDQPQHF. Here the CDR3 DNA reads TGTGCCAGCAGAATGGGGGTGTCGGGGGATCAGCCCCAGCATTTT.

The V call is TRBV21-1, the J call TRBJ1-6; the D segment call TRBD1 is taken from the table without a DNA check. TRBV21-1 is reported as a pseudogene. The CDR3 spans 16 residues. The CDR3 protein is CASSRQGMSYNSPLHF. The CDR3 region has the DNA TGTGCCAGCAGCCGGCAGGGAATGTCCTATAATTCACCCCTCCACTTT.

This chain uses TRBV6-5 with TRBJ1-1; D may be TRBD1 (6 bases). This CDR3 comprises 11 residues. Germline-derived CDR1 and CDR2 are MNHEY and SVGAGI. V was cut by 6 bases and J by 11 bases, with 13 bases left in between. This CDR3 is CASRLQGLAFF. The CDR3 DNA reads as TGTGCCAGCAGGCTACAGGGATTGGCTTTCTTT.

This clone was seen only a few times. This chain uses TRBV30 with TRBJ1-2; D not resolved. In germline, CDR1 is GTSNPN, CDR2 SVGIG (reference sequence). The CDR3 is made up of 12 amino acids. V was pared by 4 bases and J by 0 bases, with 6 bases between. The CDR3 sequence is CAWTFSNYGYTF. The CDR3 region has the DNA TGTGCCTGGACCTTCTCTAACTATGGCTACACCTTC. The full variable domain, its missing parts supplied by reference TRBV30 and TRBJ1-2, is SQTIHQWPATLVQPVGSPLSLECTVEGTSNPNLYWYRQAAGRGLQLLFYSVGIGQISSEVPQNLSASRPQDRQFILSSKKLLLSDSGFYLCAWTFSNYGYTFGSGTRLTVV.

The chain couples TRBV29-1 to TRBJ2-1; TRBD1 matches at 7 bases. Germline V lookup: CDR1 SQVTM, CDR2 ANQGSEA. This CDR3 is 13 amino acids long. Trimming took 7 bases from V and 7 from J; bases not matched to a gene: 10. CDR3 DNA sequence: TGCAGCGCCGGGACAGCGAATCAAAATGAGCAGTTCTTC. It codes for CSAGTANQNEQFF.

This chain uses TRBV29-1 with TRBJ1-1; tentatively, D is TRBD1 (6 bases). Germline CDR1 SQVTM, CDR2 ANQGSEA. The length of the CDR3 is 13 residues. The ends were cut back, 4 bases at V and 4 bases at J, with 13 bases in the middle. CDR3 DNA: TGCAGCGTTGCAAGGGGGACGGGCACTGAAGCTTTCTTT. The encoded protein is CSVARGTGTEAFF.

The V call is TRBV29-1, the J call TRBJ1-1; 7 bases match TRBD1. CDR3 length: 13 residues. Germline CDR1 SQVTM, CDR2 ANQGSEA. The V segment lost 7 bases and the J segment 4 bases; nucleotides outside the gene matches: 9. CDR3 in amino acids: CSGSTGQATEAFF. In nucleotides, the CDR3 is TGCAGCGGGTCAACAGGACAGGCCACTGAAGCTTTCTTT.